These 4 T cell receptor beta chains originate from one sample sequenced in a study of CD4 T cells in relation to SARS-CoV-2 and coronaviruses. Clones were sequenced by immunoSEQ multiplex PCR, and TCRdb holds only the in-frame ones, with some missing. Of 65,000 or so clones in the sample, about 95% were seen once. CD4+ T cells from unexposed donors were obtained before the COVID-19 pandemic (2011-2018). Sequenced material: naive CD4+ T cells from PBMCs. Subset described: naive CD4+ T cells isolated by negative enrichment. The receptors originated from a human donor in good health.

The V and J genes are TRBV4-1 and TRBJ2-1; 10 nucleotides agree with TRBD2. The CDR3 has 19 amino acids. V shed 1 base and J 7 bases; nucleotides not matched to a gene: 16. Germline lookup yields CDR1 MGHRA and CDR2 YSYEKL. This CDR3 reads CASSQGGSGRPGRVNEQFF. The CDR3 bases are TGCGCCAGCAGCCAAGGGGGTAGCGGGAGGCCCGGGAGAGTAAATGAGCAGTTCTTC.

J is TRBJ2-1 and V is TRBV19, with 12 bases lining up with TRBD2. The V and J ends lost 8 bases and 2 bases, in that order; junction bases with no gene match: 7. Germline V gene sequence: CDR1 LNHDA, CDR2 SQIVND (reference sequence). This CDR3 comprises 16 residues. CDR3 residues: CASRTSGTTTYNEQFF. The CDR3 DNA reads TGTGCCAGTCGGACTAGCGGGACCACAACCTACAATGAGCAGTTCTTC.

The V gene is TRBV2, the J gene TRBJ1-2; weak D call: TRBD1 (5 bases). Trimming took 5 bases from V and 7 from J, leaving 11 bases between them. Looked up from germline, CDR1 is SNHLY and CDR2 is FYNNEI. This CDR3 region has 12 residues. CDR3 sequence: CASSLRDFGYTF. CDR3 DNA: TGTGCCAGCAGTCTCAGGGATTTTGGCTACACCTTC.

The chain couples TRBV4-1 to TRBJ2-7; TRBD1 or TRBD2 may be the D gene (5 bases each). This CDR3 spans 16 amino acids. In germline, CDR1 is MGHRA, CDR2 YSYEKL. V dropped 0 bases and J dropped 1 base, with 13 bases sitting between them. This CDR3 is CASSQDPQGRSYEQYF. CDR3 nucleotide sequence: TGCGCCAGCAGCCAAGATCCGCAGGGACGGTCCTACGAGCAGTACTTC.